The 4 T cell receptor beta chains below come from one sample, sequenced in a study of siplizumab effects on memory and regulatory T cells. Repertoires were generated with immunoSEQ multiplex PCR, while TCRdb's copy carries only in-frame clones and drops some. The sample lists about 100,000 clones; 85% to 95% were seen once. Specimen: Tregs sorted from blood. The receptors shown here come from a human donor in good health.

The rearrangement joins TRBV7-3 to TRBJ2-6, with D tentatively TRBD1 (6 bases). Trimming took 4 bases from V and 3 from J, leaving 10 bases between them. The CDR3 sequence is 15 residues long. Germline CDR1 SGHTA, CDR2 FQGTGA. CDR3: CASSSQGNGANVLTF. CDR3 in DNA: TGTGCCAGCAGCTCACAGGGTAATGGGGCCAACGTCCTGACTTTC.

This chain uses TRBV7-9 with TRBJ1-4; 8 bases match TRBD1. This CDR3 comprises 14 residues. V lost 5 bases, J lost 4 bases, and 3 bases stayed unmatched. CDR1 and CDR2 (germline): SEHNR, FQNEAQ (reference sequence). The CDR3 loop reads CASSPGQDNEKLFF. Written as DNA, the CDR3 is TGTGCCAGCAGCCCGGGACAGGATAATGAAAAACTGTTTTTT. Full variable domain (rest looked up from reference TRBV7-9 and TRBJ1-4): DTGVSQNPRHKITKRGQNVTFRCDPISEHNRLYWYRQTLGQGPEFLTYFQNEAQLEKSRLLSDRFSAERPKGSFSTLEIQRTEQGDSAMYLCASSPGQDNEKLFFGSGTQLSVL.

The V and J genes are TRBV5-4 and TRBJ2-7; TRBD2 agrees at 10 bases. This CDR3 is 17 amino acids long. Germline V gene data show CDR1 as SGHNT and CDR2 as YYREEE (reference sequence). After removal of 1 base from V and 0 bases from J, the junction contained 7 bases not matched to a gene. The chain's CDR3 is CASSLWLAGEGSYEQYF. The CDR3 nucleotides are TGTGCCAGCAGCTTGTGGCTAGCGGGAGAGGGCTCCTACGAGCAGTACTTC.

V gene TRBV18 combines with J gene TRBJ2-5; TRBD1 aligns across 9 bases. Losses at the gene ends were 8 bases for V and 4 bases for J; bases not matched to a gene: 5. This CDR3 contains 13 residues. Germline assignment: CDR1 KGHSH and CDR2 LQKENI. DNA of the CDR3: TGTGCCAGCCAAACAGGGGGCGGAGAGACCCAGTACTTC. Amino acid sequence: CASQTGGGETQYF.